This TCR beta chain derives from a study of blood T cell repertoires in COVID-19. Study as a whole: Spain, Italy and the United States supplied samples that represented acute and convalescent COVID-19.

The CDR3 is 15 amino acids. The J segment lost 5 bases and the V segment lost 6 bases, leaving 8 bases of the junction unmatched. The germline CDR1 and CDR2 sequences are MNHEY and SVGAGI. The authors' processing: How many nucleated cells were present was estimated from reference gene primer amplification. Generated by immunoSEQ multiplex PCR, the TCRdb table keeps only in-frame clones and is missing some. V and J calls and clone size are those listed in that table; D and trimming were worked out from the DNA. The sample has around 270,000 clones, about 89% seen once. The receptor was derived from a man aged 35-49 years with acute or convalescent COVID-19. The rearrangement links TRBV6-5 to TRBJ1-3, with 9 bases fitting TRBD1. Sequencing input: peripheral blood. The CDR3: CASRNSGTGRNTIYF. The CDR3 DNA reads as TGTGCCAGCAGAAATTCCGGGACAGGGAGAAACACCATATATTTT.